These 4 T cell receptor beta chains came from one sample sequenced in a study of T cells in Graves' hyperthyroidism and ophthalmopathy. The investigators amplified TCR beta CDR3 regions from RNA transcripts. The HTBI set primed first-round TCR CDR3 RT-PCR. MiXCR, applied by TCRdb to the multiplex PCR reads, yields one record per CDR3 protein. There are a few hundred thousand distinct CDR3 sequences in the sample; approximately 25% occur only once, and around 70% lies in the top ten. The specimen was blood. Receptors were obtained from a middle-aged man with Graves' hyperthyroidism.

CDR3 loop: CASRTGTDNTEAFF. In DNA, the CDR3 is TGTGCCAGCAGGACCGGGACAGATAACACTGAAGCTTTCTTT. V gene TRBV28 combines with J gene TRBJ1-1; the match to TRBD1 covers 7 bases. The CDR3 extends over 14 amino acids. The V gene's germline CDR1 is MDHEN and CDR2 SYDVKM. The junction had 6 bases not matched to a gene; V was cut back by 6 bases and J by 2 bases.

About this clonotype: Just one base apart from a much larger clone, this may be a read error. The chain has TRBV3-1 and TRBJ2-5; D is possibly TRBD1 (5 bases). V was cut by 4 bases and J by 2 bases, with 14 bases left in between. CDR3 length: 15 amino acids. CDR1 is LGHDT, CDR2 YNNKEL, per germline (reference sequence). The CDR3 sequence is CASSLYPGCQETQYF. CDR3 bases: TGTGCCAGCAGCCTTTATCCAGGGTGTCAAGAGACCCAGTACTTC.

V is TRBV20-1 and J is TRBJ1-1; a weak D match, TRBD1 (5 bases). This CDR3 has 12 amino acids. Per the germline V gene, CDR1 is DFQATT and CDR2 is SNEGSKA (reference sequence). Deletions cut 4 bases from V and 11 bases from J, with 17 bases between. The CDR3 loop is CSATGDSELAFF. Written as DNA, the CDR3 is TGCAGTGCTACCGGGGACTCAGAGCTTGCTTTCTTT.

The chain employs TRBV7-2 and TRBJ2-3; unclear D gene. CDR1 and CDR2 (germline): SGHTA, FQGNSA. The CDR3 is made up of 16 amino acids. Trimming took 0 bases from V and 4 from J, leaving 14 bases between them. This CDR3 is CASSLAAGSGADTQYF. CDR3 nucleotide sequence: TGTGCCAGCAGCTTAGCGGCTGGGTCTGGGGCAGATACGCAGTATTTT.